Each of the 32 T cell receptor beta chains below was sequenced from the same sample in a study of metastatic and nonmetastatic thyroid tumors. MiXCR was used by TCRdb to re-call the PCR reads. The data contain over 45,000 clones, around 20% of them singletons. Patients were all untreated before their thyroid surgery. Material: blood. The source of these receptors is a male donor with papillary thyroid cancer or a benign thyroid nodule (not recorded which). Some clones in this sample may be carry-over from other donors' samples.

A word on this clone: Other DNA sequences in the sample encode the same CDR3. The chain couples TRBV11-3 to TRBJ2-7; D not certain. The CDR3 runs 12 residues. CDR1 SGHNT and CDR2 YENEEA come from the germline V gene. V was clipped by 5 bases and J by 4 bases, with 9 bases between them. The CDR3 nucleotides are TGTGCCAGCAGCGCATCCTCTTACGAGCAGTACTTC. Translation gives CASSASSYEQYF.

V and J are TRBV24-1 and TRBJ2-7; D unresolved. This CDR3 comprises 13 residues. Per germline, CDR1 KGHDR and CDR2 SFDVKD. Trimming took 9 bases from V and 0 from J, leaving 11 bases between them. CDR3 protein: CATEAPGSYEQYF. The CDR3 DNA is TGTGCCACCGAGGCCCCTGGCTCCTACGAGCAGTACTTC.

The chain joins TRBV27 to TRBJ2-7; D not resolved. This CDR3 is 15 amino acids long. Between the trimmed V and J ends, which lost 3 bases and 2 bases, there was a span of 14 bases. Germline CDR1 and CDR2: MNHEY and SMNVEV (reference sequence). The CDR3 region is CASSLRSQRAYEQYF. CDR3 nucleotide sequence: TGTGCCAGCAGTTTGCGATCGCAACGAGCCTACGAGCAGTACTTC.

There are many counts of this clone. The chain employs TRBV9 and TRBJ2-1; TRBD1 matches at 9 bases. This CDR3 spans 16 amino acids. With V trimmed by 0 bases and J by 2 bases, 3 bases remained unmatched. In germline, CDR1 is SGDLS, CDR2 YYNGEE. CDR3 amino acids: CASSVVTGGAYNEQFF. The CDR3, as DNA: TGTGCCAGCAGCGTAGTCACAGGGGGCGCCTACAATGAGCAGTTCTTC.

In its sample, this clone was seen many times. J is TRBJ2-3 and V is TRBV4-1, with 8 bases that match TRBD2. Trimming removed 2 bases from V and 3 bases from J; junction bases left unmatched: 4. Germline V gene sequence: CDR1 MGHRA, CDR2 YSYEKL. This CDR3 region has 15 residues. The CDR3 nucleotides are TGCGCCAGCAGCCAACTAGCGGGTTCGACAGATACGCAGTATTTT. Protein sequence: CASSQLAGSTDTQYF.

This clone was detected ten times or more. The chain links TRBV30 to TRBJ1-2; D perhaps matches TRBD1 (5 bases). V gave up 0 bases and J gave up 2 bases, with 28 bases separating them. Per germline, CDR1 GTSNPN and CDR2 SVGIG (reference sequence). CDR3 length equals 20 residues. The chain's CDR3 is CAWSVVSGEGAIRMNYGYTF. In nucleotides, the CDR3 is TGTGCCTGGAGTGTAGTCAGTGGAGAAGGGGCAATTCGAATGAACTATGGCTACACCTTC. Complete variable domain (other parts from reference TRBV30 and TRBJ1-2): SQTIHQWPATLVQPVGSPLSLECTVEGTSNPNLYWYRQAAGRGLQLLFYSVGIGQISSEVPQNLSASRPQDRQFILSSKKLLLSDSGFYLCAWSVVSGEGAIRMNYGYTFGSGTRLTVV.

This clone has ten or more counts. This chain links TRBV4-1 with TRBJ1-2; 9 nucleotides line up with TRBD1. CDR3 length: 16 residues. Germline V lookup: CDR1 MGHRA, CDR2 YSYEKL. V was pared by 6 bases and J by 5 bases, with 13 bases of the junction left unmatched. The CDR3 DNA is TGCGCCAGCAGGCCCACGGGACAGGGAACGGGGTATGGCTACACCTTC. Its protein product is CASRPTGQGTGYGYTF.

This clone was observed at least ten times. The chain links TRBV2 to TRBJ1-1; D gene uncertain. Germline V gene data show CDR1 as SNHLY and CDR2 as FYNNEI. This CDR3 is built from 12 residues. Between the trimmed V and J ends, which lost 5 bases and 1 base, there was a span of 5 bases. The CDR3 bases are TGTGCCAGCAGTCCAGGGAACACTGAAGCTTTCTTT. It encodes CASSPGNTEAFF.

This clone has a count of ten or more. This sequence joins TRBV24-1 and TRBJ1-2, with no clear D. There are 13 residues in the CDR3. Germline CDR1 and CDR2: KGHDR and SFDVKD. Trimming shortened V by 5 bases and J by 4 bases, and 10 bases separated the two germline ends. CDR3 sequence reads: CATSVGLGYGYTF. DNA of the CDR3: TGTGCCACCAGTGTCGGTCTCGGCTATGGCTACACCTTC.

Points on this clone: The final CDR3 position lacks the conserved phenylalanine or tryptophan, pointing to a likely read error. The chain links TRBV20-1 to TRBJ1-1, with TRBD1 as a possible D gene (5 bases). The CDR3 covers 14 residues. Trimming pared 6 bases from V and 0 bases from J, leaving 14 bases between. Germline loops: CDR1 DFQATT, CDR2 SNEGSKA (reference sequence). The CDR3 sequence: CSARRGSLNTEAFS. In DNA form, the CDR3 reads TGCAGTGCCCGGCGGGGGTCTCTGAACACTGAAGCTTTCTCT.

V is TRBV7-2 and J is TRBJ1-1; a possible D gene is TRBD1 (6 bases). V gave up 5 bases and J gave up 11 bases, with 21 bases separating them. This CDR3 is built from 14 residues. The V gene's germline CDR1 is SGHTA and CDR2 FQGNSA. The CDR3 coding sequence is TGTGCCAGCAGCCAAAGCGGGGGGCCCCGGGGGGCTTTCTTT. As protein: CASSQSGGPRGAFF.

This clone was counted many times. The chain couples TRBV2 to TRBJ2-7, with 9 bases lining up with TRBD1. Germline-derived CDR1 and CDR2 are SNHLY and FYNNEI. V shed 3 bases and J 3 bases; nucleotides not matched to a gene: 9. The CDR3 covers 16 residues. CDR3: CASSDPTGTGFYEQYF. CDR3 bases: TGTGCCAGCAGTGACCCGACCGGGACAGGGTTCTACGAGCAGTACTTC. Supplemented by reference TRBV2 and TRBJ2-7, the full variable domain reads EPEVTQTPSHQVTQMGQEVILRCVPISNHLYFYWYRQILGQKVEFLVSFYNNEISEKSEIFDDQFSVERPDGSNFTLKIRSTKLEDSAMYFCASSDPTGTGFYEQYFGPGTRLTVT.

CDR3: CASSLRRTSDYEQYF. The CDR3 nucleotides are TGTGCCAGCAGTTTGAGGAGGACTAGCGACTACGAGCAGTACTTC. The V gene is TRBV6-1, the J gene TRBJ2-7; 9 nucleotides agree with TRBD2. Trimming at V came to 5 bases and at J to 3 bases, leaving 8 bases not matched to a gene. The CDR3 runs 15 residues. The germline gives CDR1 MNHNS, CDR2 SASEGT.

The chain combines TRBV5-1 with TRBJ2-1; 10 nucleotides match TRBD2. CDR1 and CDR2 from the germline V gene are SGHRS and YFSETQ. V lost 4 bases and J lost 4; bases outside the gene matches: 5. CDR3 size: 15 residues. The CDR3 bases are TGCGCCAGCAGCCGGACTAGCGGATCATACAATGAGCAGTTCTTC. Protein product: CASSRTSGSYNEQFF. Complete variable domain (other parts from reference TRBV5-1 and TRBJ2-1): KAGVTQTPRYLIKTRGQQVTLSCSPISGHRSVSWYQQTPGQGLQFLFEYFSETQRNKGNFPGRFSGRQFSNSRSEMNVSTLELGDSALYLCASSRTSGSYNEQFFGPGTRLTVL.

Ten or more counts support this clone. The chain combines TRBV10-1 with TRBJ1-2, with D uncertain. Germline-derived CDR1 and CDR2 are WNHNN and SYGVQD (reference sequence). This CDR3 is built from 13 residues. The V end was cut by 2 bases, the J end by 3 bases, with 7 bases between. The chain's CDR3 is CASSEVPDYGYTF. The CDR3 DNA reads TGCGCCAGCAGTGAGGTCCCAGACTATGGCTACACCTTC.

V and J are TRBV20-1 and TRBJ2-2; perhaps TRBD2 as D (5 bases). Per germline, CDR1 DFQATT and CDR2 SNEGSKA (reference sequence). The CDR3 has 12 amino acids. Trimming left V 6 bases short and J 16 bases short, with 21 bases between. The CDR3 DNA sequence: TGCAGTGCGCGGCCCTGGACCGGGGATCCGTTTTTT. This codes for CSARPWTGDPFF.

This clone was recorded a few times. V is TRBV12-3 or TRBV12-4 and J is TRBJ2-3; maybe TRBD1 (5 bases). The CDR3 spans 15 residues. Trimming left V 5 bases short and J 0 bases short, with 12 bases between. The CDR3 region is CASSPQQESTDTQYF. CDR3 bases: TGTGCCAGCAGTCCACAACAGGAGAGCACAGATACGCAGTATTTT.

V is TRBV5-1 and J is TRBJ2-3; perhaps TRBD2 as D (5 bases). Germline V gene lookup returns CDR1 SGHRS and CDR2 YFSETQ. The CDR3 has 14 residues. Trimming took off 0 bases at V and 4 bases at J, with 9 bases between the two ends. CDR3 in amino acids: CASSLDRGADTQYF. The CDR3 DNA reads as TGCGCCAGCAGCTTGGATCGGGGAGCAGATACGCAGTATTTT.

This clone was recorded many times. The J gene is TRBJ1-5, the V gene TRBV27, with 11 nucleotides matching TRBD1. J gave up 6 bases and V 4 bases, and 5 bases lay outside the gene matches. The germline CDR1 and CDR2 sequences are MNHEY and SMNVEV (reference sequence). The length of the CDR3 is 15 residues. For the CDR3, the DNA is TGTGCCAGCAGTTCGGGACAGGGGGTAAGTCAGCCCCAGCATTTT. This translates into CASSSGQGVSQPQHF.

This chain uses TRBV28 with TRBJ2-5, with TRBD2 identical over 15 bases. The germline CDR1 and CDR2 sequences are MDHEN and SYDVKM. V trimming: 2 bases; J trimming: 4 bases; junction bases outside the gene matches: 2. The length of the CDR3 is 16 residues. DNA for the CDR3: TGTGCCAGCAGTTTACCGGGACTAGCGGGAGGAGAGACCCAGTACTTC. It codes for CASSLPGLAGGETQYF.

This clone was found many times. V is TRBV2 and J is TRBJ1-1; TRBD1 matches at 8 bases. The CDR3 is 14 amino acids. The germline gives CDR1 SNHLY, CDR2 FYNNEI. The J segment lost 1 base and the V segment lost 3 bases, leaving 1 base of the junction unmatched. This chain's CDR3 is CASSDQGANTEAFF. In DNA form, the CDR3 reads TGTGCCAGCAGTGATCAGGGGGCGAACACTGAAGCTTTCTTT.

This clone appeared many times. Here the CDR3 reads CASSLTGVFTEAFF. For the CDR3, the DNA is TGCGCCAGCAGCCTGACAGGGGTGTTCACTGAAGCTTTCTTT. The rearrangement links TRBV5-1 to TRBJ1-1, with 8 bases matching TRBD1. The CDR3 extends over 14 amino acids. With 4 bases clipped from V and 4 bases from J, the junction kept 6 bases outside the gene matches. Germline V lookup: CDR1 SGHRS, CDR2 YFSETQ.

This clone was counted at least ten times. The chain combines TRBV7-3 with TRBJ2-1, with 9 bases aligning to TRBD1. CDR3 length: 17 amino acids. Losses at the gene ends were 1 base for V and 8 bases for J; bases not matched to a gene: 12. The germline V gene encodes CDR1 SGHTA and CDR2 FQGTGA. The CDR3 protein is CASSLNRGQGSRDEQFF. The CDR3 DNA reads TGTGCCAGCAGCTTAAACCGAGGACAGGGGTCCCGAGATGAGCAGTTCTTC.

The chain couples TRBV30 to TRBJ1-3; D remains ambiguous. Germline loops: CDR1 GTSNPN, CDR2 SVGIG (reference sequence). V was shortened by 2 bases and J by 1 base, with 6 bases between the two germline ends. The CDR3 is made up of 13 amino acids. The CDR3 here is CAWSSGSGNTIYF. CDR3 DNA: TGTGCCTGGAGTTCGGGGTCTGGAAACACCATATATTTT.

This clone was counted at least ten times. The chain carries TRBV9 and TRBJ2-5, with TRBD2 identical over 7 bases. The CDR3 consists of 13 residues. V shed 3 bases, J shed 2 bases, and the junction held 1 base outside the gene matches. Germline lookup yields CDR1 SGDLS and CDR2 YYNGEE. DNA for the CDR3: TGTGCCAGCAGCGGCGGGAGTCAAGAGACCCAGTACTTC. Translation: CASSGGSQETQYF.

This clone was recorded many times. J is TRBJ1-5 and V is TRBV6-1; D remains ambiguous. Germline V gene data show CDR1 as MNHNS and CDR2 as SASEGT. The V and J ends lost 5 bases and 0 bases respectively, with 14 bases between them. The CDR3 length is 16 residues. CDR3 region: CASSSKGPTSNQPQHF. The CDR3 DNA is TGTGCCAGCAGTTCCAAAGGGCCCACTAGCAATCAGCCCCAGCATTTT.

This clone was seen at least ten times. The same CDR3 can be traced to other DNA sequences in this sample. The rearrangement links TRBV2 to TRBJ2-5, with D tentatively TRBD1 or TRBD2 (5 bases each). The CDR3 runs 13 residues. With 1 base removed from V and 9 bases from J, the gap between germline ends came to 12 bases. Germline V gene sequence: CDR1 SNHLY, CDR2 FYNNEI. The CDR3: CASSEGGTQAQYF. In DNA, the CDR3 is TGTGCCAGCAGTGAAGGAGGGACCCAGGCCCAGTACTTC.

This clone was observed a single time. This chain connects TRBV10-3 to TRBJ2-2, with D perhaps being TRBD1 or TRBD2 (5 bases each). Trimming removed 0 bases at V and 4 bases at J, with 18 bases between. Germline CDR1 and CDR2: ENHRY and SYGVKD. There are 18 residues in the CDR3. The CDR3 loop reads CAISESGVTEMGTGELFF. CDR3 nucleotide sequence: TGTGCCATCAGTGAGTCGGGGGTGACTGAGATGGGCACCGGGGAGCTGTTTTTT.

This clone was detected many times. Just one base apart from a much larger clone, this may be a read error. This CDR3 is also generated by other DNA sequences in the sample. CDR3 coding DNA: TGTGCAAGCAGCGACCCCCCGGGCCCTGACGAGCAGTACTTC. It encodes CASSDPPGPDEQYF. V is TRBV2 and J is TRBJ2-7; D gene ambiguous. Germline CDR1 is SNHLY and CDR2 is FYNNEI. The CDR3 totals 14 residues.

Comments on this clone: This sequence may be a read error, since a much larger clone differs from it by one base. CDR3 sequence reads: CASSYDIFNQPQHF. CDR3 DNA sequence: TGTGCCAGCAGTTATGACATCTTCAATCAGCCCCAGCATTTT. V is TRBV28 and J is TRBJ1-5; the D is unclear. The V gene lost 4 bases and the J gene lost 3 bases, with 10 bases spanning the gap. CDR3 length: 14 amino acids. The germline V gene encodes CDR1 MDHEN and CDR2 SYDVKM.

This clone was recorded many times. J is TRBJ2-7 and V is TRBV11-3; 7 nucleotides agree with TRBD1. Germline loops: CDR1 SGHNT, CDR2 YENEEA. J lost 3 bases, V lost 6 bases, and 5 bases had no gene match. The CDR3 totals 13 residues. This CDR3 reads CASSYRGIYEQYF. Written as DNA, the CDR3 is TGTGCCAGCAGTTACAGGGGAATCTACGAGCAGTACTTC.

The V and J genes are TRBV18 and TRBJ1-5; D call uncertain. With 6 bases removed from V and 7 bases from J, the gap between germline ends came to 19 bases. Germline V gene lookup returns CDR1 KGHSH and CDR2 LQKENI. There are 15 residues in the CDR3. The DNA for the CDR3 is TGTGCCAGCTCTCACGCGCCCGGTGGGGAACAGCCCCAGCATTTT. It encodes CASSHAPGGEQPQHF.